The entry below describes one T cell receptor (beta chain). The V gene lost 5 bases and the J gene lost 1 base, with 6 bases spanning the gap. CDR1 is MDHEN and CDR2 is SYDVKM in the germline V gene. The CDR3 loop spans 12 amino acids. Generated by immunoSEQ multiplex PCR, the TCRdb table keeps only in-frame clones and is missing some. The data contain over 200,000 clones, approximately 80% of them singletons. The sample originates from a study of control samples from healthy donors and cancer patients. Sequencing was performed on PBMCs. The clonotype was recovered from a woman in her fifties or sixties with lung cancer. The chain joins TRBV28 to TRBJ2-7; TRBD2 might be the D (5 bases). The CDR3: CASSPGSYEQYF. In DNA, the CDR3 is TGTGCCAGCAGTCCGGGGTCCTACGAGCAGTACTTC.